The clone carrying this TCR beta chain was observed many times. As yet, its antigen is unknown. Germline CDR1 LGHNA, CDR2 YNFKEQ. V shed 6 bases and J shed 10 bases, with 13 bases lying between them. The length of the CDR3 is 12 residues. The record originates from a study of T-cell reconstitution after alpha-beta-depleted transplantation in children. This sample's TCRbeta library carried unique molecular identifier barcodes. TCRdb processed the PCR reads anew with MiXCR; each CDR3 protein has one entry. The sample shows fewer than 35,000 distinct CDR3 sequences, roughly 6.7% of them seen only once. Study outcomes and limitations: At day 60, the high TCRbeta diversity found in some patients originated from recipient T cells and thymic progenitors that had survived. Diversity and T-cell counts at one year after transplant derived mostly from new T cells. Reported findings indicate that, about two months after transplant, alpha-beta T cells came from several hundred expanded clones, which were derived from non-depleted graft cells.

The specimen comprised peripheral blood, sampled 60 days after TCRalphabeta/CD19-depleted stem cell transplant. This clonotype originated in a child less than two years old who had a stem cell transplant for acute myeloid leukemia, so the T cells may come from the graft donor. This chain links TRBV4-2 with TRBJ2-1; no clear D. DNA of the CDR3: TGTGCCAGCAGTTACCGCCCCCCCGAGCAGTTCTTC. Its translation: CASSYRPPEQFF.